The 25 T cell receptor beta chains presented below share a single source sample, sequenced in a study of CD8+CD57+ T cells in acquired aplastic anemia. The template used for profiling TCR beta VDJ and CDR3 was genomic DNA. TCRdb independently ran MiXCR on the reads; one entry per CDR3 protein. The repertoire holds approximately 98,000 distinct CDR3 sequences, about 66% seen once, with approximately 65% in the top ten. CD8+CD57+ cell expansion, shown by flow cytometry, had occurred in the patients selected for sequencing. What was sequenced was sorted CD4+, CD8+, or CD8+CD57+ T cells (not recorded which) from PBMCs. The origin of the receptors is a human donor with aplastic anemia.

The table lists this clonotype with a few counts. The V and J genes are TRBV9 and TRBJ1-6; a possible D gene is TRBD1 (6 bases). This CDR3 has 12 residues. Germline-derived CDR1 and CDR2 are SGDLS and YYNGEE. V lost 2 bases to trimming and J lost 14 bases, with 11 bases between them. The CDR3 spells CASSVQGSSLHF. In DNA, the CDR3 is TGTGCCAGCAGCGTCCAGGGGTCCTCCCTCCACTTT. Drawing the rest from reference TRBV9 and TRBJ1-6, the complete variable domain is DSGVTQTPKHLITATGQRVTLRCSPRSGDLSVYWYQQSLDQGLQFLIQYYNGEERAKGNILERFSAQQFPDLHSELNLSSLELGDSALYFCASSVQGSSLHFGNGTRLTVT.

The rearrangement links TRBV19 to TRBJ1-5, with 7 bases lining up with TRBD1. The germline V gene has CDR1 LNHDA and CDR2 SQIVND (reference sequence). V trimming: 6 bases; J trimming: 1 base; junction bases outside the gene matches: 6. The CDR3 consists of 15 residues. The CDR3 loop is CASSKGQQSNQPQHF. The CDR3 nucleotides are TGTGCCAGTAGCAAGGGACAGCAAAGCAATCAGCCCCAGCATTTT.

The sample holds one count of this clonotype. The V call is TRBV7-2, the J call TRBJ1-3; D is undetermined. From germline, CDR1 is SGHTA and CDR2 FQGNSA. V lost 4 bases and J 8 bases, leaving 12 bases between the germline ends. The CDR3 runs 13 residues. The CDR3 region has the DNA TGTGCCAGCAGCTCCTCCGCCGACGACACCATATATTTT. Residues: CASSSSADDTIYF.

V and J are TRBV5-1 and TRBJ2-1; 8 bases line up with TRBD2. The CDR3 has 18 residues. V shed 10 bases and J 3 bases; nucleotides not matched to a gene: 21. Germline V gives CDR1 SGHRS, CDR2 YFSETQ. CDR3 coding DNA: TGCGCCGAGCCAAGCCCCCCGGGGGGGGCCTATCTCTACAATGAGCAGTTCTTC. This gives the protein CAEPSPPGGAYLYNEQFF.

The rearrangement uses TRBV6-1 and TRBJ2-1; 13 positions match TRBD2. V shed 6 bases, J shed 6 bases, and the junction held 5 bases outside the gene matches. This CDR3 is 15 amino acids long. CDR1 MNHNS and CDR2 SASEGT come from the germline V gene. CDR3 region: CASRVLAGGRNEQFF. Here the CDR3 DNA reads TGTGCCAGCAGAGTACTAGCGGGGGGGCGCAATGAGCAGTTCTTC.

The chain employs TRBV15 and TRBJ2-7, with a possible D match to TRBD1 (6 bases). CDR3 length equals 17 residues. The V gene lost 2 bases and the J gene lost 1 base, with 18 bases spanning the gap. CDR1 is LNHNV and CDR2 is YYDKDF in the germline V gene (reference sequence). In DNA, the CDR3 is TGTGCCACCAGCAGAAGAACCAGGGGAATTACGTCCTACGAGCAGTACTTC. Translated: CATSRRTRGITSYEQYF.

This clonotype was seen only a few times. The chain is built from TRBV20-1 and TRBJ1-2; D gene ambiguous. The CDR3 length is 9 residues. Trimming removed 6 bases at V and 7 bases at J, with 6 bases between. The V gene's germline CDR1 is DFQATT and CDR2 SNEGSKA (reference sequence). The CDR3 nucleotides read TGCAGTGCCCCCCCTGGCTACACCTTC. Amino acid sequence: CSAPPGYTF.

This chain uses TRBV6-5 with TRBJ2-7, with 7 bases matching TRBD1. With 2 bases clipped from V and 2 bases from J, the junction kept 6 bases outside the gene matches. Germline V lookup: CDR1 MNHEY, CDR2 SVGAGI. The CDR3 loop spans 15 amino acids. The CDR3 DNA sequence: TGTGCCAGCAGTTACATGGGGACAGTTACCTACGAGCAGTACTTC. It specifies CASSYMGTVTYEQYF.

The V and J genes are TRBV10-3 and TRBJ1-5; D is perhaps TRBD1 (5 bases). The CDR3 loop spans 17 amino acids. The germline V gene has CDR1 ENHRY and CDR2 SYGVKD. The V gene lost 2 bases and the J gene lost 3 bases, with 17 bases spanning the gap. CDR3 nucleotides: TGTGCCATCAGTGAGAGAATTGGGGGGTGGGCCAATCAGCCCCAGCATTTT. This translates into CAISERIGGWANQPQHF.

This chain connects TRBV4-1 to TRBJ2-7, with 10 positions matching TRBD1. The CDR3 totals 17 residues. Germline V gene sequence: CDR1 MGHRA, CDR2 YSYEKL. Losses at the gene ends were 3 bases for V and 0 bases for J; bases not matched to a gene: 8. This CDR3 is CASSQGRGTGASYEQYF. In DNA, the CDR3 is TGCGCCAGCAGCCAGGGCAGGGGGACAGGGGCCTCCTACGAGCAGTACTTC.

This rearrangement joins TRBV19 to TRBJ2-7; TRBD2 matches 11 bases. CDR3 size: 15 residues. V trimming: 4 bases; J trimming: 3 bases; junction bases outside the gene matches: 5. The germline V gene encodes CDR1 LNHDA and CDR2 SQIVND (reference sequence). The DNA of the CDR3 is TGTGCCAGTAGTACTAAACTAGCGGGGGACTACGAGCAGTACTTC. Its translation: CASSTKLAGDYEQYF.

This clonotype was seen repeatedly, ten times or more. This chain links TRBV5-1 with TRBJ2-2; 10 nucleotides agree with TRBD1. The CDR3 is made up of 16 amino acids. V was pared by 3 bases and J by 4 bases, with 6 bases of the junction left unmatched. The germline V gene encodes CDR1 SGHRS and CDR2 YFSETQ. CDR3 amino acids: CASSWGQGTGTGELFF. In DNA form, the CDR3 reads TGCGCCAGCAGCTGGGGACAGGGGACGGGCACCGGGGAGCTGTTTTTT.

In its sample, this clonotype was seen a few times. The J gene is TRBJ2-7, the V gene TRBV20-1; weak D call: TRBD2 (5 bases). The V and J ends lost 6 bases and 1 base respectively, with 13 bases between them. CDR1 and CDR2 (germline): DFQATT, SNEGSKA (reference sequence). This CDR3 spans 13 amino acids. The CDR3 here is CSARGLVSYEQYF. CDR3 in DNA: TGCAGTGCCCGCGGACTCGTATCCTACGAGCAGTACTTC.

This chain connects TRBV19 to TRBJ1-1; D unresolved. The germline V gene has CDR1 LNHDA and CDR2 SQIVND (reference sequence). This CDR3 spans 15 amino acids. V was shortened by 5 bases and J by 2 bases, with 15 bases between the two germline ends. CDR3 DNA sequence: TGTGCCAGTAGTTGGGGTTGGAGCCCAAACACTGAAGCTTTCTTT. It is translated as CASSWGWSPNTEAFF.

This clonotype was seen repeatedly, ten times or more. This chain connects TRBV12-3 or TRBV12-4 to TRBJ1-4; D ambiguous. This CDR3 comprises 12 residues. The V end lost 2 bases, the J end lost 8 bases, and 6 bases lay between the germline ends. CDR3: CASSLNREKLFF. In nucleotides, the CDR3 is TGTGCCAGCAGTTTAAATCGGGAAAAACTGTTTTTT.

This clonotype occurred once. V is TRBV24-1 and J is TRBJ2-5; D is uncertain. The ends were cut back, 1 base at V and 5 bases at J, with 16 bases in the middle. Germline V gives CDR1 KGHDR, CDR2 SFDVKD. This CDR3 is 16 amino acids long. The CDR3 loop is CATSDFRKGSRETQYF. The CDR3 DNA follows: TGTGCCACCAGTGATTTTAGGAAGGGTTCCCGGGAGACCCAGTACTTC.

The V call is TRBV20-1, the J call TRBJ2-7; TRBD1 aligns across 7 bases. J lost 3 bases, V lost 5 bases, and 10 bases had no gene match. This CDR3 spans 14 amino acids. Germline values: CDR1 DFQATT, CDR2 SNEGSKA (reference sequence). The CDR3 reads CSAPRQGMDYEQYF. CDR3 DNA sequence: TGCAGTGCTCCCCGACAGGGAATGGACTACGAGCAGTACTTC.

The CDR3, as DNA: TGTGCCAGCAGTGGGGGCCCAGGAGATAGCAATCAGCCCCAGCATTTT. Protein: CASSGGPGDSNQPQHF. The V and J genes are TRBV2 and TRBJ1-5; D may be TRBD1 (5 bases). V lost 4 bases and J 0 bases, leaving 13 bases between the germline ends. This CDR3 comprises 16 residues. CDR1 SNHLY and CDR2 FYNNEI come from the germline V gene.

This clonotype came up a few times. The V call is TRBV10-3, the J call TRBJ1-2; D may be TRBD1 (6 bases). The V and J ends lost 0 bases and 1 base respectively, with 9 bases between them. The CDR3 contains 15 residues. Germline V gene lookup returns CDR1 ENHRY and CDR2 SYGVKD. In nucleotides, the CDR3 is TGTGCCATCAGTGAGTCCCAGGGGTATAACTATGGCTACACCTTC. Its protein product is CAISESQGYNYGYTF.

This clonotype was found once. V is TRBV14 and J is TRBJ2-7; 9 nucleotides align to TRBD2. This CDR3 comprises 14 residues. Germline CDR1 SGHDN, CDR2 FVKESK. Trimming cost V 4 bases and J 3 bases; bases outside gene matches: 4. Here the CDR3 reads CASSLQAGGYEQYF. The CDR3 nucleotides are TGTGCCAGCAGCCTTCAAGCGGGGGGCTACGAGCAGTACTTC.

The chain has TRBV7-9 and TRBJ2-7, with unresolved D. The CDR3 runs 15 residues. Germline CDR1 SEHNR, CDR2 FQNEAQ (reference sequence). V was clipped by 4 bases and J by 2 bases, with 15 bases between them. The CDR3 bases are TGTGCCAGCAGCTCAGGCCCAGGATGGACCTACGAGCAGTACTTC. It is translated as CASSSGPGWTYEQYF.

Ten or more counts support this clonotype. V and J are TRBV10-2 and TRBJ2-7; 8 bases align to TRBD1. J gave up 5 bases and V 0 bases, and 6 bases lay outside the gene matches. Germline V gives CDR1 WSHSY, CDR2 SAAADI. There are 15 residues in the CDR3. The CDR3: CASSESRAGGNEQYF. For the CDR3, the DNA is TGCGCCAGCAGTGAGTCGAGGGCAGGGGGCAACGAGCAGTACTTC.

The CDR3 loop is CASSQDAFSLHF. DNA for the CDR3: TGTGCCAGCAGCCAAGACGCTTTCTCCCTCCACTTT. The V and J genes are TRBV4-2 and TRBJ1-6; D is unresolved. The CDR3 spans 12 residues. Trimming left V 0 bases short and J 14 bases short, with 8 bases between. Germline V gives CDR1 LGHNA, CDR2 YNFKEQ.

This clonotype was picked up a small number of times. The rearrangement uses TRBV29-1 and TRBJ2-1; TRBD1 matches at 7 bases. The V gene end was trimmed by 3 bases and the J gene end by 3 bases; junction bases not matched to a gene: 2. The CDR3 covers 13 residues. Germline V gene sequence: CDR1 SQVTM, CDR2 ANQGSEA. The CDR3 here is CSVDGTVYNEQFF. The CDR3 coding sequence is TGCAGCGTTGATGGGACAGTCTACAATGAGCAGTTCTTC.

This clonotype showed up just a few times. The gene calls are TRBV15 and TRBJ2-3; 11 bases agree with TRBD2. The junction had 9 bases not matched to a gene; V was cut back by 1 base and J by 6 bases. CDR3 length equals 17 residues. CDR1 is LNHNV and CDR2 is YYDKDF in the germline V gene (reference sequence). The CDR3 loop reads CATSRGSGGAVTDTQYF. The CDR3 DNA reads as TGTGCCACCAGCAGAGGTAGCGGGGGGGCCGTCACGGATACGCAGTATTTT.